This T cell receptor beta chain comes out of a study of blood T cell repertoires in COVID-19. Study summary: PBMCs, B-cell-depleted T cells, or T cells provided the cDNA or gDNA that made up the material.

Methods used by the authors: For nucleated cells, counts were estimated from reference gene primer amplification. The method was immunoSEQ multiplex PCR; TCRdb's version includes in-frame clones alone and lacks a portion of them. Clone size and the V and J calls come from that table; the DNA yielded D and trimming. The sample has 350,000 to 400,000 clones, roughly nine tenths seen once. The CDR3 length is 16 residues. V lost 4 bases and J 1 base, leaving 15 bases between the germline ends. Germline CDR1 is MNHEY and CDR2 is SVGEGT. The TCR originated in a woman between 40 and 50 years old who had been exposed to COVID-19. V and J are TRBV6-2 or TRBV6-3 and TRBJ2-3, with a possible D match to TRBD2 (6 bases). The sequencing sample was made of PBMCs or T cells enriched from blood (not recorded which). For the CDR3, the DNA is TGTGCCAGCAGTTTCCGGGACTCCTATCGCACAGATACGCAGTATTTT. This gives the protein CASSFRDSYRTDTQYF.